The 7 T cell receptor beta chains listed next were all sequenced from one sample in a study of T cell responses to AZD1222 COVID-19 vaccine. Assay: immunoSEQ multiplex PCR; the TCRdb copy retains only in-frame clones and omits some. The sample holds roughly 150,000 clones, nearly 95% seen once. The sample consisted of peripheral blood, taken on day 0 of AZD1222 vaccination. The receptors originated from an adult in good health.

This clone came up a few times. The chain joins TRBV5-1 to TRBJ2-7, with 12 nucleotides matching TRBD2. J gave up 6 bases and V 4 bases, and 8 bases lay outside the gene matches. This CDR3 is 15 amino acids long. The germline V gene encodes CDR1 SGHRS and CDR2 YFSETQ. The CDR3 DNA is TGCGCCAGCAGCCTCCGGACTAGCGGGATGGGCGAGCAGTACTTC. Translating it yields CASSLRTSGMGEQYF.

This chain joins TRBV2 and TRBJ1-4, with D possibly matching TRBD1 (5 bases). V lost 5 bases and J lost 7, with 17 bases in between. The germline CDR1 and CDR2 sequences are SNHLY and FYNNEI. The CDR3 is 15 amino acids. The CDR3, as DNA: TGTGCCAGCAGTCTGTACCAAACAGGCGGTGAAAAACTGTTTTTT. This codes for CASSLYQTGGEKLFF.

The sample holds a few counts of this clone. The V and J genes are TRBV30 and TRBJ1-6; TRBD1 aligns across 8 bases. The CDR3 is made up of 13 amino acids. CDR1 is GTSNPN, CDR2 SVGIG, per germline (reference sequence). Trimming at V came to 5 bases and at J to 7 bases, leaving 4 bases not matched to a gene. CDR3 DNA: TGTGCCTGGGGGGGACAGGCCAATTCACCCCTCCACTTT. This gives the protein CAWGGQANSPLHF.

This sequence joins TRBV2 and TRBJ1-2, with D maybe TRBD1 (5 bases). Germline-derived CDR1 and CDR2 are SNHLY and FYNNEI. The V end was cut by 8 bases, the J end by 0 bases, with 16 bases between. This CDR3 region has 15 residues. The CDR3 is CASSSGGIANYGYTF. For the CDR3, the DNA is TGTGCCAGCTCGAGCGGGGGGATAGCTAACTATGGCTACACCTTC.

This chain connects TRBV7-9 to TRBJ2-5; the match to TRBD1 covers 7 bases. V dropped 5 bases and J dropped 2; count of bases not matched to a gene: 8. Germline V CDR1 and CDR2: SEHNR, FQNEAQ (reference sequence). The CDR3 has 15 amino acids. The CDR3 bases are TGTGCCAGCAGCCGCAACAGGGGAATTCAAGAGACCCAGTACTTC. This gives the protein CASSRNRGIQETQYF.

The V and J genes are TRBV6-5 and TRBJ2-7; D possibly corresponds to TRBD1 (6 bases). The ends were cut back, 3 bases at V and 0 bases at J, with 12 bases in the middle. This CDR3 is 15 amino acids long. The germline gives CDR1 MNHEY, CDR2 SVGAGI. CDR3 protein: CASSYPRDTSYEQYF. The CDR3 DNA reads TGTGCCAGCAGTTATCCCCGGGACACCTCCTACGAGCAGTACTTC.

The rearrangement links TRBV2 to TRBJ1-3; TRBD1 agrees at 7 bases. The V gene's germline CDR1 is SNHLY and CDR2 FYNNEI. V shed 6 bases, J shed 2 bases, and the junction held 4 bases outside the gene matches. The length of the CDR3 is 14 residues. This CDR3 is CASRTTGTGNTIYF. In DNA form, the CDR3 reads TGTGCCAGCAGGACGACAGGGACTGGAAACACCATATATTTT.